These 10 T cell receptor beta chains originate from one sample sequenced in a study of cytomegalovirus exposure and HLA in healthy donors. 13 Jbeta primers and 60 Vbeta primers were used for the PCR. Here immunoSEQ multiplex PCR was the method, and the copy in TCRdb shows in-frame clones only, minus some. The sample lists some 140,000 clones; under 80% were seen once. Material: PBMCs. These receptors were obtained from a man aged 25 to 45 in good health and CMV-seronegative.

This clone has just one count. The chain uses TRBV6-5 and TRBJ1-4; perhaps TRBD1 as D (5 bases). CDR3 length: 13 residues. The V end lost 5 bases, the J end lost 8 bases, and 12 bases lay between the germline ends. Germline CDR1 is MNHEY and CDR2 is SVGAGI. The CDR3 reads CASSEVGGEKLFF. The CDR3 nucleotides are TGTGCCAGCAGTGAAGTGGGGGGGGAAAAACTGTTTTTT.

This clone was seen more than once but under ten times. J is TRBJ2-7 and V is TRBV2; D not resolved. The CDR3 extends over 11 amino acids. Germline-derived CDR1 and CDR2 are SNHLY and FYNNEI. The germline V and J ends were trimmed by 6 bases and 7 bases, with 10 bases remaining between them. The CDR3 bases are TGTGCCAGCAGCCCCCGGAGTGAGCAGTACTTC. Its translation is CASSPRSEQYF.

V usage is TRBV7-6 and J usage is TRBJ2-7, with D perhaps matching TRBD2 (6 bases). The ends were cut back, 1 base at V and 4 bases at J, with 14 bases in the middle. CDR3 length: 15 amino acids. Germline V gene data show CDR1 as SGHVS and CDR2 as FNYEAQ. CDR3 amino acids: CASSLVEGGGYEQYF. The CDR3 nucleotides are TGTGCCAGCAGCTTAGTGGAGGGAGGAGGATACGAGCAGTACTTC.

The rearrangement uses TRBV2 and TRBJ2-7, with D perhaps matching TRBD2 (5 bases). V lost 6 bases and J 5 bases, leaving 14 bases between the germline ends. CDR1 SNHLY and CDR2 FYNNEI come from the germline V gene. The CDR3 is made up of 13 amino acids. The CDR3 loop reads CASRAGSWDEQYF. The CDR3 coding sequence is TGTGCCAGCAGGGCTGGGAGCTGGGACGAGCAGTACTTC.

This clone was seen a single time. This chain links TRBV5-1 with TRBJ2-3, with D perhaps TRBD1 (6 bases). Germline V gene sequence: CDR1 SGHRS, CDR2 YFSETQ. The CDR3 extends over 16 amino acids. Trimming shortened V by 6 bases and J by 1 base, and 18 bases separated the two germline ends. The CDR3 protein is CASNGGQRPRTDTQYF. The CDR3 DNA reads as TGCGCCAGCAATGGGGGCCAGCGCCCGCGCACAGATACGCAGTATTTT.

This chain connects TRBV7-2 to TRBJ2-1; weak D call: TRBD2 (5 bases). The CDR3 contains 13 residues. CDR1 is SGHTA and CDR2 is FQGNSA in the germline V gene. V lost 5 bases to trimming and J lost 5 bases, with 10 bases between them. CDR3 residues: CASSPPGNNEQFF. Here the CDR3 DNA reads TGTGCCAGCAGCCCTCCGGGGAACAATGAGCAGTTCTTC.

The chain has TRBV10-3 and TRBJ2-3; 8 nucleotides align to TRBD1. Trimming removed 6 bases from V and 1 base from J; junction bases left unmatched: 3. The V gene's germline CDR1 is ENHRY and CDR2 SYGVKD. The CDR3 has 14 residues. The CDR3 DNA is TGTGCCATCAGCGGACAGGGCCGCACAGATACGCAGTATTTT. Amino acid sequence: CAISGQGRTDTQYF.

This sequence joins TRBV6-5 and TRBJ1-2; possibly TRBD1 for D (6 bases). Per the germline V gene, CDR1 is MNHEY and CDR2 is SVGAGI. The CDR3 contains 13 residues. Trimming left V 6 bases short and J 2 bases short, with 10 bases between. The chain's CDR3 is CASSYGQNYGYTF. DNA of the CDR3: TGTGCCAGCAGCTACGGACAGAACTATGGCTACACCTTC.

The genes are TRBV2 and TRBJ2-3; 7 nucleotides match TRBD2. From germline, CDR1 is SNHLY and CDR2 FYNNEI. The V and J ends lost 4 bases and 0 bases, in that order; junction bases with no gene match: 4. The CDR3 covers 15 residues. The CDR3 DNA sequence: TGTGCCAGCAGTGGGGGAGGGACTAGCACAGATACGCAGTATTTT. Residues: CASSGGGTSTDTQYF.

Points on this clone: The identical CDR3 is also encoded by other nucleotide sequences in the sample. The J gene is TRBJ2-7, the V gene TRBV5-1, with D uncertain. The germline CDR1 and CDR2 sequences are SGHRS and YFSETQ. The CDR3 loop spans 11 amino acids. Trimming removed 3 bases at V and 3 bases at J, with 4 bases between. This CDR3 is CASSSSYEQYF. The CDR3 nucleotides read TGCGCCAGCAGCTCCAGCTACGAGCAGTACTTC. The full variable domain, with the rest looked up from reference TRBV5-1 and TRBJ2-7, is KAGVTQTPRYLIKTRGQQVTLSCSPISGHRSVSWYQQTPGQGLQFLFEYFSETQRNKGNFPGRFSGRQFSNSRSEMNVSTLELGDSALYLCASSSSYEQYFGPGTRLTVT.